The 10 T cell receptor beta chains listed next were all sequenced from one sample in a study of neurological immune-mediated disorders. The sample's time point: longitudinal time-point 3. TCRdb re-derived calls from the 5' RACE reads in MiXCR, one entry per CDR3 protein. The sample lists roughly 100,000 distinct CDR3 sequences, 10% to 13% occurring once. The sequenced material came from PBMCs. The origin of the receptors is a female donor with HTLV-1-associated myelopathy (HAM/TSP).

The CDR3: CASSIGVQETQYF. CDR3 bases: TGCGCCAGCAGCATAGGGGTCCAAGAGACCCAGTACTTC. The V gene is TRBV5-1, the J gene TRBJ2-5, with D possibly being TRBD1 (5 bases). The CDR3 extends over 13 amino acids. Per the germline V gene, CDR1 is SGHRS and CDR2 is YFSETQ. V was pared by 4 bases and J by 1 base, with 8 bases between.

This clonotype came up many times. V usage is TRBV7-9 and J usage is TRBJ2-4, with D unresolved. The V end was cut by 9 bases, the J end by 0 bases, with 9 bases between. The CDR3 spans 13 residues. Germline V gives CDR1 SEHNR, CDR2 FQNEAQ (reference sequence). The chain's CDR3 is CASQGLAKNIQYF. The CDR3 DNA is TGTGCCAGTCAAGGGTTAGCCAAAAACATTCAGTACTTC. The variable domain in full, with the rest retrieved from reference TRBV7-9 and TRBJ2-4, is DTGVSQNPRHKITKRGQNVTFRCDPISEHNRLYWYRQTLGQGPEFLTYFQNEAQLEKSRLLSDRFSAERPKGSFSTLEIQRTEQGDSAMYLCASQGLAKNIQYFGAGTRLSVL.

About this clonotype itself: A much larger clone lies one base from this, so it may be a read error. The chain links TRBV10-1 to TRBJ2-2; the D gene is possibly TRBD1 (6 bases). Germline-derived CDR1 and CDR2 are WNHNN and SYGVQD (reference sequence). The V gene lost 4 bases and the J gene lost 4 bases, with 19 bases spanning the gap. CDR3 size: 17 residues. CDR3 nucleotides: TGCGCCAGCAGTGCCTCCGGGCTGGGGGCGACCACCGGGGAGCTGTTTTTT. It encodes CASSASGLGATTGELFF.

This clonotype was detected ten times or more. The chain uses TRBV7-2 and TRBJ2-3, with D unresolved. The CDR3 is made up of 14 amino acids. The V end was cut by 0 bases, the J end by 6 bases, with 10 bases between. The V gene's germline CDR1 is SGHTA and CDR2 FQGNSA. CDR3 protein: CASSLALGADTQYF. CDR3 sequence (DNA): TGTGCCAGCAGCTTAGCGTTGGGTGCGGATACGCAGTATTTT.

With respect to this clonotype: A much more abundant neighbour one base away suggests this may be a read error. The chain combines TRBV3-1 with TRBJ1-4, with D hard to call. The germline CDR1 and CDR2 sequences are LGHDT and YNNKEL (reference sequence). The CDR3 extends over 12 amino acids. CDR3 nucleotides: TGTGCCAACAGCCAATTGGGGTTTAAACTGTTTTTT. This gives the protein CANSQLGFKLFF.

This clonotype was found many times. The chain couples TRBV12-3 or TRBV12-4 to TRBJ2-7, with no clear D. CDR3 length: 12 residues. V shed 4 bases and J shed 2 bases, with 6 bases lying between them. CDR3 DNA sequence: TGTGCCAGCAGTTCCTTGACCTACGAGCAGTACTTC. This encodes CASSSLTYEQYF.

This clonotype was counted many times. The V and J genes are TRBV5-1 and TRBJ2-5, with no clear D. This CDR3 is 14 amino acids long. V shed 4 bases and J shed 5 bases, with 15 bases lying between them. CDR1 and CDR2 (germline): SGHRS, YFSETQ. CDR3 protein: CASSVGKVLETQYF. CDR3 nucleotide sequence: TGCGCCAGCAGCGTTGGAAAGGTTTTGGAGACCCAGTACTTC.

This clonotype was observed many times. The V gene is TRBV5-5, the J gene TRBJ2-7; 8 bases align to TRBD1. Trimming cost V 3 bases and J 6 bases; bases outside gene matches: 5. The germline V gene has CDR1 SGHKS and CDR2 YYEKEE (reference sequence). This CDR3 is 13 amino acids long. CDR3 in DNA: TGTGCCAGCAGCTCCTATGGACAGGGCGAGCAGTACTTC. This translates into CASSSYGQGEQYF.

This clonotype was counted ten times or more. The chain joins TRBV7-2 to TRBJ2-5; D call uncertain. This CDR3 has 13 residues. Germline CDR1 SGHTA, CDR2 FQGNSA. Deletions cut 3 bases from V and 0 bases from J, with 5 bases between. The CDR3 spells CASSFKYQETQYF. CDR3 DNA sequence: TGTGCCAGCAGCTTTAAGTACCAAGAGACCCAGTACTTC.

The chain joins TRBV27 to TRBJ1-2; 8 bases map to TRBD1. The CDR3 length is 14 residues. Germline V gene lookup returns CDR1 MNHEY and CDR2 SMNVEV (reference sequence). The ends lost 4 bases at V and 4 bases at J; junction bases unmatched: 5. The CDR3 DNA reads TGTGCCAGCAGTTCACGGACAGGGAGCTATGGCTACACCTTC. Its translation is CASSSRTGSYGYTF.